These 24 T cell receptor beta chains came from one sample sequenced in a study of OX40 agonist ivuxolimab in advanced cancers. Assay used: immunoSEQ multiplex PCR; TCRdb lists only in-frame clones, some missing. The sample carries tens of thousands of clones, 89% recorded once. Sample: CD4+ or CD8+ T cells sorted from blood, taken in a trial of the OX40 agonist ivuxolimab. Every receptor here comes from an adult with an advanced solid tumor such as melanoma, head and neck, liver or kidney cancer.

The genes are TRBV4-3 and TRBJ1-5; D might be TRBD1 (6 bases). The CDR3 length is 13 residues. V was trimmed by 3 bases and J by 6 bases, leaving 9 bases between them. CDR1 and CDR2 from the germline V gene are LGHNA and YSLEER. The CDR3 bases are TGCGCCAGCAGCCACAACAGGGTTCAGCCCCAGCATTTT. It specifies CASSHNRVQPQHF.

This chain joins TRBV5-1 and TRBJ1-5; 10 bases agree with TRBD1. Germline assignment: CDR1 SGHRS and CDR2 YFSETQ. The CDR3 is 17 residues long. V lost 7 bases, J lost 0 bases, and 10 bases stayed unmatched. The DNA for the CDR3 is TGCGCCAGCGCCCTGACAGGGGGCCCGAATAGCAATCAGCCCCAGCATTTT. Its translation: CASALTGGPNSNQPQHF.

The V gene is TRBV6-1, the J gene TRBJ2-6, with a tentative D call TRBD1 (5 bases). Trimming cost V 6 bases and J 2 bases, with 11 bases left between them. This CDR3 is 15 amino acids long. Germline-derived CDR1 and CDR2 are MNHNS and SASEGT. CDR3: CASSWKGPGANVLTF. The CDR3 DNA sequence: TGTGCCAGCAGCTGGAAGGGGCCTGGGGCCAACGTCCTGACTTTC.

The gene calls are TRBV5-4 and TRBJ1-1; 11 bases map to TRBD1. V lost 4 bases, J lost 2 bases, and 4 bases stayed unmatched. Germline V gene lookup returns CDR1 SGHNT and CDR2 YYREEE (reference sequence). The CDR3 spans 15 residues. The CDR3 is CASSTDRGRNTEAFF. In DNA form, the CDR3 reads TGTGCCAGCAGCACGGACAGGGGGCGAAACACTGAAGCTTTCTTT.

V and J are TRBV7-9 and TRBJ2-7; 9 nucleotides match TRBD1. The CDR3 loop spans 17 amino acids. V lost 6 bases to trimming and J lost 0 bases; unmatched junction nucleotides: 12. Germline V gene sequence: CDR1 SEHNR, CDR2 FQNEAQ (reference sequence). The CDR3 sequence is CASSSTGGTGPSYEQYF. The CDR3 nucleotides are TGTGCCAGCAGTTCAACCGGCGGGACAGGGCCCTCCTACGAGCAGTACTTC.

The rearrangement links TRBV4-3 to TRBJ1-3; D unclear. CDR3 length equals 17 residues. With 3 bases removed from V and 0 bases from J, the gap between germline ends came to 15 bases. From germline, CDR1 is LGHNA and CDR2 YSLEER. In nucleotides, the CDR3 is TGCGCCAGCAGCCAGGAAGGAGGGCTGAGCTCTGGAAACACCATATATTTT. It encodes CASSQEGGLSSGNTIYF.

The J gene is TRBJ2-5, the V gene TRBV14; D is undetermined. Germline V gene data show CDR1 as SGHDN and CDR2 as FVKESK. CDR3 size: 13 residues. Between the trimmed V and J ends, which lost 4 bases and 2 bases, there was a span of 8 bases. The CDR3 DNA reads TGTGCCAGCAGCCGTGGGCGGCAAGAGACCCAGTACTTC. This sequence encodes CASSRGRQETQYF.

This clone has only one observation. The chain is built from TRBV6-1 and TRBJ1-1; D gene ambiguous. The V and J ends lost 6 bases and 3 bases respectively, with 11 bases between them. Germline loops: CDR1 MNHNS, CDR2 SASEGT. The CDR3 is made up of 13 amino acids. The CDR3 nucleotides are TGTGCCAGCAGACGGGCCGCCGACACTGAAGCTTTCTTT. Its translation is CASRRAADTEAFF.

V is TRBV30 and J is TRBJ1-1; 12 bases align to TRBD1. The CDR3 covers 13 residues. The germline V gene has CDR1 GTSNPN and CDR2 SVGIG (reference sequence). Trimming removed 5 bases from V and 5 bases from J; junction bases left unmatched: 3. The CDR3 DNA is TGTGCCTGGGGGACAGGGGGCAGGACTGAAGCTTTCTTT. This translates into CAWGTGGRTEAFF.

J is TRBJ1-1 and V is TRBV7-3; D is uncertain. Per the germline V gene, CDR1 is SGHTA and CDR2 is FQGTGA. This CDR3 is built from 13 residues. V lost 2 bases and J 1 base, leaving 5 bases between the germline ends. The CDR3 here is CASSLWENTEAFF. The CDR3 DNA reads TGTGCCAGCAGCTTATGGGAGAACACTGAAGCTTTCTTT.

The chain couples TRBV6-5 to TRBJ2-7; perhaps D is TRBD1 or TRBD2 (5 bases each). Trimming shortened V by 2 bases and J by 6 bases, and 8 bases separated the two germline ends. Germline CDR1 and CDR2: MNHEY and SVGAGI. CDR3 length: 12 amino acids. The CDR3 sequence: CASSYGGSEQYF. CDR3 nucleotides: TGTGCCAGCAGTTACGGGGGTTCCGAGCAGTACTTC.

The genes are TRBV5-1 and TRBJ1-4; D remains ambiguous. Germline CDR1 SGHRS, CDR2 YFSETQ. Trimming removed 0 bases from V and 8 bases from J, with 14 bases in between. The CDR3 contains 15 residues. CDR3 in amino acids: CASSLETGVEEKLFF. The CDR3 DNA follows: TGCGCCAGCAGCTTGGAAACCGGGGTGGAGGAAAAACTGTTTTTT.

The table lists this clone with a count of one. The V and J genes are TRBV6-5 and TRBJ2-7, with D perhaps TRBD2 (6 bases). CDR1 and CDR2 (germline): MNHEY, SVGAGI. V shed 6 bases and J shed 5 bases, with 11 bases lying between them. This CDR3 is built from 12 residues. The chain's CDR3 is CASSRGTNEQYF. CDR3 DNA sequence: TGTGCCAGCAGCCGCGGGACCAACGAGCAGTACTTC.

The gene calls are TRBV4-2 and TRBJ1-2; D possibly corresponds to TRBD1 (6 bases). Trimming pared 0 bases from V and 4 bases from J, leaving 15 bases between. Looked up from germline, CDR1 is LGHNA and CDR2 is YNFKEQ. The length of the CDR3 is 16 residues. The CDR3 nucleotides are TGTGCCAGCAGCCAAGACGCCTCAGGGGTAAGCTATGGCTACACCTTC. This gives the protein CASSQDASGVSYGYTF.

This chain uses TRBV7-3 with TRBJ2-1, with 9 positions matching TRBD2. Germline loops: CDR1 SGHTA, CDR2 FQGTGA. Trimming at V came to 2 bases and at J to 4 bases, leaving 3 bases not matched to a gene. The CDR3 consists of 15 residues. DNA for the CDR3: TGTGCCAGCAGCTTATCTAGCGGGAATTACAATGAGCAGTTCTTC. This encodes CASSLSSGNYNEQFF.

The rearrangement joins TRBV2 to TRBJ2-5, with TRBD2 identical over 12 bases. The V gene's germline CDR1 is SNHLY and CDR2 FYNNEI. V gave up 6 bases and J gave up 5 bases; unmatched junction bases: 10. CDR3 size: 16 residues. The CDR3 protein is CASSPTSGRAWETQYF. Here the CDR3 DNA reads TGTGCCAGCAGCCCGACTAGCGGGAGAGCCTGGGAGACCCAGTACTTC.

This chain links TRBV6-5 with TRBJ1-4; unclear D gene. The length of the CDR3 is 14 residues. V lost 5 bases and J 8 bases, leaving 15 bases between the germline ends. The V gene's germline CDR1 is MNHEY and CDR2 SVGAGI. The CDR3 is CASSPSPTVEKLFF. The CDR3 coding sequence is TGTGCCAGCAGTCCCAGTCCGACGGTAGAAAAACTGTTTTTT.

This chain uses TRBV10-3 with TRBJ2-7; TRBD1 matches 11 bases. Germline CDR1 ENHRY, CDR2 SYGVKD. This CDR3 is built from 18 residues. J gave up 1 base and V 2 bases, and 10 bases lay outside the gene matches. The CDR3 DNA follows: TGTGCCATCAGTGAGGAGGAGGGCTGGGACAGGGGGTCCTACGAGCAGTACTTC. It yields the protein CAISEEEGWDRGSYEQYF.

This rearrangement joins TRBV30 to TRBJ2-2, with D hard to call. Trimming pared 1 base from V and 2 bases from J, leaving 8 bases between. Germline V gives CDR1 GTSNPN, CDR2 SVGIG (reference sequence). The CDR3 is made up of 14 amino acids. In DNA, the CDR3 is TGTGCCTGGAGTGCCTCAAGAAACACCGGGGAGCTGTTTTTT. It is translated as CAWSASRNTGELFF.

The J gene is TRBJ2-7, the V gene TRBV9, with D perhaps TRBD1 (6 bases). Trimming stripped 0 bases from V and 2 bases from J, with 6 bases between. CDR3 length: 13 amino acids. Germline lookup yields CDR1 SGDLS and CDR2 YYNGEE. The CDR3, as DNA: TGTGCCAGCAGCGTAGGGACAGCCTACGAGCAGTACTTC. Its translation is CASSVGTAYEQYF.

The chain is built from TRBV9 and TRBJ2-3; TRBD2 aligns across 16 bases. The germline V gene encodes CDR1 SGDLS and CDR2 YYNGEE. V lost 3 bases to trimming and J lost 9 bases; unmatched junction nucleotides: 7. The CDR3 spans 16 residues. Here the CDR3 reads CASSAGTSGGAGTQYF. CDR3 DNA: TGTGCCAGCAGCGCAGGGACTAGCGGGGGGGCCGGCACGCAGTATTTT.

V usage is TRBV19 and J usage is TRBJ1-3; D not resolved. Per the germline V gene, CDR1 is LNHDA and CDR2 is SQIVND (reference sequence). Trimming stripped 4 bases from V and 1 base from J, with 17 bases between. This CDR3 region has 17 residues. CDR3 nucleotide sequence: TGTGCCAGTAGTAATTTGGGGAGACTCCTTTCTGGAAACACCATATATTTT. Its translation is CASSNLGRLLSGNTIYF.

The J gene is TRBJ1-1, the V gene TRBV4-2, with D tentatively TRBD1 (6 bases). V lost 0 bases and J 0 bases, leaving 8 bases between the germline ends. The germline V gene has CDR1 LGHNA and CDR2 YNFKEQ. CDR3 length: 15 amino acids. The CDR3 loop reads CASSQEPGVNTEAFF. DNA of the CDR3: TGTGCCAGCAGCCAAGAACCAGGGGTGAACACTGAAGCTTTCTTT.

This clone appeared a single time. A junction boundary mismatches the germline segment, possibly from a read error. The V and J genes are TRBV7-7 and TRBJ2-5, with D possibly TRBD2 on 7 matching bases. CDR1 and CDR2 (germline): SSHAT, FNYEAQ (reference sequence). The CDR3 loop spans 13 amino acids. The CDR3 sequence is CASSLGGVETQYF. Written as DNA, the CDR3 is TGTGCTAGCAGCTTAGGGGGGGTGGAGACCCAGTACTTC. Full variable domain (rest looked up from reference TRBV7-7 and TRBJ2-5): GAGVSQSPRYKVTKRGQDVTLRCDPISSHATLYWYQQALGQGPEFLTYFNYEAQPDKSGLPSDRFSAERPEGSISTLTIQRTEQRDSAMYRCASSLGGVETQYFGPGTRLLVL.